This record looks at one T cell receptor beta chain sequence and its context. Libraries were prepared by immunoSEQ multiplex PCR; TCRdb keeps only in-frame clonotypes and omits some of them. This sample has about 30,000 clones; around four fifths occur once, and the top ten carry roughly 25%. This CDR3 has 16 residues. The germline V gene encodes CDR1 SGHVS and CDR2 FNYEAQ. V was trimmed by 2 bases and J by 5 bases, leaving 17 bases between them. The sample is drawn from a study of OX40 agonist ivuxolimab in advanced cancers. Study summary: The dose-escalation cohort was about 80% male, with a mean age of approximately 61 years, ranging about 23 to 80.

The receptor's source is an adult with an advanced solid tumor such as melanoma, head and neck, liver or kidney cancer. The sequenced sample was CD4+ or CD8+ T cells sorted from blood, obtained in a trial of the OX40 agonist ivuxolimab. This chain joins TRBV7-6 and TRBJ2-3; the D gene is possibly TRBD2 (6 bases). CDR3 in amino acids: CASSLRGLGMLDTQYF. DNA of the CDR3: TGTGCCAGCAGCTTACGGGGGTTGGGGATGTTAGATACGCAGTATTTT.